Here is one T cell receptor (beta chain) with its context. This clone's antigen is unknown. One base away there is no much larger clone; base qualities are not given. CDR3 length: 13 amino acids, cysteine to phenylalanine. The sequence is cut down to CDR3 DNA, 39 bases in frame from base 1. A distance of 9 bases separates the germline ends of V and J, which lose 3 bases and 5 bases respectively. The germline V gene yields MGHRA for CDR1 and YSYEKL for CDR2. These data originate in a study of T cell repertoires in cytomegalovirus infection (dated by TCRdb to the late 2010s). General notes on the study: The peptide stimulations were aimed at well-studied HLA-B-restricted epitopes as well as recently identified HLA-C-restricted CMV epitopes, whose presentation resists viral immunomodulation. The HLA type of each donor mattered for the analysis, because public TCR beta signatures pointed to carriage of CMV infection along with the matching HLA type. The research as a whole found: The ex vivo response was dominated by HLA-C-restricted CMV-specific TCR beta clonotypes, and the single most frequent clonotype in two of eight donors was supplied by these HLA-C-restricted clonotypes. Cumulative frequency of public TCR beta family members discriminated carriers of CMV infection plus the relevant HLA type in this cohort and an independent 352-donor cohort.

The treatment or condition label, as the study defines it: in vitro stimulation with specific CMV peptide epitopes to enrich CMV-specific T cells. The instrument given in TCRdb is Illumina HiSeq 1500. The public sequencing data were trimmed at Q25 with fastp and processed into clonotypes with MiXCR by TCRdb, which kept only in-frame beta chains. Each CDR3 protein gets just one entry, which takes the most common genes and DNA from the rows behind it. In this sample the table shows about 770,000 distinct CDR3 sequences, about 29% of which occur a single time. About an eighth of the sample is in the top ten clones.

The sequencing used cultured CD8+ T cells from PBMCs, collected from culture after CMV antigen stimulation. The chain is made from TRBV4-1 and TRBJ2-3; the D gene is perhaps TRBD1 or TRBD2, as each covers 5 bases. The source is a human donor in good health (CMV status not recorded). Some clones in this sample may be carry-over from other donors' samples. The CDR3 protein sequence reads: CASSQMGVDTQYF. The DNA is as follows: TGCGCCAGCAGCCAGATGGGGGTAGATACGCAGTATTTT.